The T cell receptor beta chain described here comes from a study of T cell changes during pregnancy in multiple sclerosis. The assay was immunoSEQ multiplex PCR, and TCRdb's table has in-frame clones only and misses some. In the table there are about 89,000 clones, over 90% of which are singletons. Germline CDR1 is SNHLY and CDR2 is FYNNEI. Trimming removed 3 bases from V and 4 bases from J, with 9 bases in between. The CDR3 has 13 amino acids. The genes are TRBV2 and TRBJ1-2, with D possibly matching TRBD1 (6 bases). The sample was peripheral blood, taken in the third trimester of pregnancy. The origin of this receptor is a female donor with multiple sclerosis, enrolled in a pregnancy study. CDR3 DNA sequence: TGTGCCAGCAGTGAGGGGGCCGGCTATGGCTACACCTTC. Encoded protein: CASSEGAGYGYTF. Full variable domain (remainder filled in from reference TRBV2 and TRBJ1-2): EPEVTQTPSHQVTQMGQEVILRCVPISNHLYFYWYRQILGQKVEFLVSFYNNEISEKSEIFDDQFSVERPDGSNFTLKIRSTKLEDSAMYFCASSEGAGYGYTFGSGTRLTVV.